These T cell receptor beta chains were read from a single sample in a study of cytomegalovirus exposure and HLA in healthy donors. Sequenced by immunoSEQ multiplex PCR; TCRdb stores in-frame clones only, minus some. The data contain around 150,000 clones, 80% to 85% of them seen just once; the ten biggest clones take up about 2%. The sample consisted of PBMCs. Receptors originate from a human donor in good health. Each CDR3 is given without its conserved first and last residue. Clone size, where shown, is once, few, many, or a class for clones that have expanded.

size	V	J	CDR3
NA	TRBV10-2	TRBJ2-3	ASRNGTSGGAWDTQY
NA	TRBV7-7	TRBJ2-5	ARLAGHQETQY
NA	TRBV7-3	TRBJ1-2	ASSPSTDPYGYT
NA	TRBV6-4	TRBJ1-6	ASSVAAADSPLH
NA	TRBV4-1	TRBJ2-7	ASSQGQGTYEQY
NA	TRBV7-9	TRBJ1-1	ASSPTENTEAF
NA	TRBV7-9	TRBJ2-7	ASSLEWTIPYEQY
NA	TRBV18	TRBJ1-5	ASSTGGDQPQH
NA	TRBV9	TRBJ1-5	ASSVGAQPQH
NA	TRBV6-1	TRBJ1-2	ASSESQGIGYT
NA	TRBV7-9	TRBJ1-3	ASSSYPHRGEDGNTIY
NA	TRBV6-5	NA	ASMMTGQGTYEQY
NA	TRBV5-1	TRBJ2-7	ASSPGTGLYEQY
NA	TRBV19	TRBJ1-2	ASSQANYGYT
few	TRBV28	TRBJ2-3	ASGLKGGGATDTQY
NA	TRBV5-8	TRBJ1-2	ASSLRDRGKYGYT
few	TRBV5-6	TRBJ2-5	ASSFGAGEEQY
NA	TRBV7-9	TRBJ2-3	ASSLEGVGTDTQY
NA	TRBV7-9	TRBJ1-2	ASSQMGRTNYGYT
NA	TRBV2	TRBJ1-2	ATGGGIYGYT
NA	TRBV7-8	TRBJ1-2	ASSLAVGQGGANYGYT
NA	TRBV10-3	TRBJ1-5	AISEGRGDQPQH
NA	TRBV19	TRBJ1-5	ASREFPDSRANNNQPQH
NA	TRBV6-4	TRBJ2-3	ASSEAGGSTDTQY
few	TRBV4-1	TRBJ2-6	ASSQDVGQGLAGANVLT
NA	TRBV19	TRBJ2-1	ASSIYGLNGEQF
NA	TRBV15	TRBJ1-1	ATSRDMNTEAF
few	TRBV23-1	TRBJ2-1	ASSPGVGGNEQF
NA	TRBV19	TRBJ1-2	ASSLFLEGYGYT
NA	TRBV9	TRBJ2-3	ASSVTDRGEHTDTQY
NA	TRBV5-4	TRBJ2-1	ASRRTDNEQF
NA	TRBV21-1	TRBJ2-5	ATTRALLPTQY
NA	TRBV7-2	TRBJ2-5	ASSGSSGDQETQY
NA	TRBV7-9	TRBJ2-7	ASSMGQGAYEQY
NA	TRBV10-1	TRBJ2-1	ASSASGAYNEQF
NA	TRBV5-4	TRBJ2-3	ASSPTTGVVTDTQY
few	TRBV5-3	TRBJ2-7	ARSLDGANYEQY